These T cell receptor beta chains were read from a single sample in a study of cytomegalovirus exposure and HLA in healthy donors. The protocol was immunoSEQ multiplex PCR, while the TCRdb copy is restricted to in-frame clones and leaves out a portion. Here the sample spans some 200,000 clones, around 83% being singletons. Sequences were obtained from PBMCs. Receptor source: a girl aged 5-17 years in good health and CMV-seronegative. Each CDR3 is given with its conserved first and last residue. A D gene is named only where the DNA matches it firmly. Clone sizes are given selectively: once, few, many, or a class where the clone is expanded.

v_gene,d_gene,j_gene,len,abundance,CDR3nt,CDR3aa
TRBV30,TRBD1,TRBJ1-1,13,-,TGTGCCTGGAGTGGACAGGGGAGAACTGAAGCTTTCTTT,CAWSGQGRTEAFF
TRBV27,TRBD1,TRBJ2-7,15,-,TGTGCCAGCAGTTTACACGGACAGGGGCCGTACGAGCAGTACTTC,CASSLHGQGPYEQYF
TRBV23-1,TRBD1,TRBJ1-5,17,-,TGCGCCAGCAGTCGCCCGGGACAGGGTATTAGCAATCAGCCCCAGCATTTT,CASSRPGQGISNQPQHF
TRBV14,TRBD1,TRBJ1-4,15,-,TGTGCCAGCAGCCCTTACGACAGGGTCGACGAAAAACTGTTTTTT,CASSPYDRVDEKLFF
TRBV7-2,-,TRBJ2-7,15,-,TGTGCCAGCAGCTTAGCGGAGGCCTCCTTCTACGAGCAGTACTTC,CASSLAEASFYEQYF
TRBV5-4,-,TRBJ2-1,17,-,TGTGCCAGCAGCTTGAATGCGGGGAGAGACTCCTACAATGAGCAGTTCTTC,CASSLNAGRDSYNEQFF
TRBV7-9,TRBD1,TRBJ2-7,13,-,TGTGCCAGCAGCGAGACAGGGGGCTACGAGCAGTACTTC,CASSETGGYEQYF
TRBV7-9,-,TRBJ2-3,12,-,TGTGCCAGCAGCTTACAAAAAGATACGCAGTATTTT,CASSLQKDTQYF
TRBV28,-,TRBJ1-2,12,-,TGTGCCAGCAGTTTAAACAGCTATGGCTACACCTTC,CASSLNSYGYTF
TRBV28,TRBD2,TRBJ2-3,24,-,TGTGCCAGCAGTTCGATTATAGTGAAATCGGGACTAGCGGGAGGATATTTAAGCACAGATACGCAGTATTTT,CASSSIIVKSGLAGGYLSTDTQYF
TRBV7-9,-,TRBJ1-2,13,-,TGTGCCAGCAGCTTAGCATCTCGGGATGGCTACACCTTC,CASSLASRDGYTF
TRBV6-5,-,TRBJ1-1,12,-,TGTGCCAGCCTTGGACAGCCGCATGAAGCTTTCTTT,CASLGQPHEAFF
TRBV7-2,-,TRBJ2-3,16,-,TGTGCCAGCAGCTTAAGTTTAGCCTTGACCGCAGATACGCAGTATTTT,CASSLSLALTADTQYF
TRBV27,TRBD1,TRBJ2-1,15,-,TGTGCCAGCAGTTCCCAAGGGACAGCCAACAATGAGCAGTTCTTC,CASSSQGTANNEQFF
TRBV9,TRBD1,TRBJ1-6,16,-,TGTGCCAGCAGCCCTCGGACAGGGGAGATTAATTCACCCCTCCACTTT,CASSPRTGEINSPLHF
TRBV7-8,-,TRBJ1-3,16,-,TGTGCCAGCAGCTTAGGGCAGGGCATCCCTGGAAACACCATATATTTT,CASSLGQGIPGNTIYF
TRBV5-4,-,TRBJ2-7,16,-,TGTGCCAGCAGCTTGGAGTCCAGAGGGAAATCCTACGAGCAGTACTTC,CASSLESRGKSYEQYF
TRBV29-1,-,TRBJ1-1,12,-,TGCAGCGTTGAAGATAGTACAGAAGAAGCTTTCTTT,CSVEDSTEEAFF
TRBV27,TRBD2,TRBJ2-7,17,once,TGTGCCAGCAGTCGAAGGACTAGCGGGGTTGCCCCCTACGAGCAGTACTTC,CASSRRTSGVAPYEQYF
TRBV28,TRBD1,TRBJ1-4,14,-,TGTGCCAGCAGTTTTATTTCAGGACAGGGGGGACTGTTTTTT,CASSFISGQGGLFF
TRBV7-2,TRBD1,TRBJ2-1,13,-,TGTGCCAGCTTACGGGACAGGCACAATGAGCAGTTCTTC,CASLRDRHNEQFF
TRBV13,-,TRBJ1-2,16,-,TGTGCCAGCAGCTTAGGCCTAATGGCGGGTAACGCCGGCTACACCTTC,CASSLGLMAGNAGYTF
TRBV6-5,-,TRBJ2-1,15,-,TGTGCCAGCACTCCGCGGCGAGACTCCTACAATGAGCAGTTCTTC,CASTPRRDSYNEQFF
TRBV5-1,TRBD2,TRBJ2-2,15,-,TGCGCCAGCAGCCCCCTGGGACTAGCTGGCGGGGAGCTGTTTTTT,CASSPLGLAGGELFF
TRBV7-9,-,TRBJ1-2,15,once,TGTTCCAGCAGCTCCCTCGGGGAATCCAACTATGGCTACACCTTC,CSSSSLGESNYGYTF
TRBV7-6,-,TRBJ2-3,14,-,TGTGCCAGCAGCTCCGTTCAGTCCACAGATACGCAGTATTTT,CASSSVQSTDTQYF
TRBV7-9,-,TRBJ1-4,16,few,TGTGCCAGCAGCTTAGGTTTGAGTTCAACTAATGAAAAACTGTTTTTT,CASSLGLSSTNEKLFF
TRBV2,-,TRBJ1-5,15,-,TGTGCCAGCAGATACAGGGTTCATCTCAATCAGCCCCAGCATTTT,CASRYRVHLNQPQHF